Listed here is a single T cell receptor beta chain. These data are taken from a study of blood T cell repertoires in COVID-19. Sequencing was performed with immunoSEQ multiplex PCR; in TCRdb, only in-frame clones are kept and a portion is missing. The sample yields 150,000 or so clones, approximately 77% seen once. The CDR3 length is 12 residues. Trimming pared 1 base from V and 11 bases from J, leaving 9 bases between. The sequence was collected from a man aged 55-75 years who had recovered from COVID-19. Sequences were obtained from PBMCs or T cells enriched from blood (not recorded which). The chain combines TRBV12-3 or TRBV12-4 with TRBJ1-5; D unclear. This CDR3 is CASSLGSAAQHF. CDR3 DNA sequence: TGTGCCAGCAGTTTAGGATCAGCGGCCCAGCATTTT.